A single sample gave rise to the 13 T cell receptor beta chains below, sequenced in a study of T-cell reconstitution after alpha-beta-depleted transplantation in children. During its preparation, the TCRbeta library received unique molecular identifiers. TCRdb reprocessed the PCR reads with MiXCR, giving one entry per CDR3 protein. The sample carries 250,000 to 400,000 distinct CDR3 sequences, approximately 20% recorded once. The sequences come from PBMCs, mostly from graft donor cells, collected 180 days after TCRalphabeta/CD19-depleted stem cell transplant. These receptors all come from a male patient under 18 who had a stem cell transplant for acute lymphoblastic leukemia, so the T cells may come from the graft donor.

The J gene is TRBJ2-3, the V gene TRBV6-6; D unclear. V lost 1 base, J lost 4 bases, and 6 bases lay in between. CDR3 length: 13 residues. CDR1 is MNHNY, CDR2 SVGAGI, per germline (reference sequence). The CDR3 is CASSYFGADTQYF. As DNA, the CDR3 is TGTGCCAGCAGTTACTTTGGGGCAGATACGCAGTATTTT.

On this clonotype itself: One end of the junction does not line up with germline, which may come from a read error. The rearrangement uses TRBV7-2 and TRBJ2-5; D call uncertain. The CDR3 contains 15 residues. CDR1 is SGHTA and CDR2 is FQGNSA in the germline V gene. The CDR3 nucleotides read TGTGCCAGCAGCGTAGCTGGACGGCTACAAGAGACCCAGTACTTC. It encodes CASSVAGRLQETQYF.

The chain couples TRBV6-1 to TRBJ2-3; TRBD1 matches 9 bases. Germline V CDR1 and CDR2: MNHNS, SASEGT. V lost 1 base to trimming and J lost 7 bases; unmatched junction nucleotides: 15. The CDR3 has 18 residues. The CDR3: CASSEVAGGGQGSYTQYF. CDR3 in DNA: TGTGCCAGCAGTGAAGTCGCCGGTGGTGGACAGGGGAGTTATACGCAGTATTTT.

This clonotype was detected a few times. CDR3 amino acids: CASSSYPDRAGYEQYF. The CDR3 DNA reads as TGTGCCAGCAGTAGTTACCCTGACAGGGCTGGCTACGAGCAGTACTTC. This rearrangement joins TRBV6-1 to TRBJ2-7; 7 bases map to TRBD1. Germline V gene sequence: CDR1 MNHNS, CDR2 SASEGT. J lost 3 bases, V lost 5 bases, and 13 bases had no gene match. CDR3 length: 16 amino acids.

The sample holds a few counts of this clonotype. The chain carries TRBV7-2 and TRBJ2-7; no clear D gene. V was shortened by 1 base and J by 0 bases, with 7 bases between the two germline ends. The CDR3 is 14 amino acids. CDR1 and CDR2 from the germline V gene are SGHTA and FQGNSA. The chain's CDR3 is CASSLEPVSYEQYF. The CDR3 nucleotides read TGTGCCAGCAGCTTAGAACCGGTCTCCTACGAGCAGTACTTC. Full variable domain (remainder filled in from reference TRBV7-2 and TRBJ2-7): GAGVSQSPSNKVTEKGKDVELRCDPISGHTALYWYRQSLGQGLEFLIYFQGNSAPDKSGLPSDRFSAERTGGSVSTLTIQRTQQEDSAVYLCASSLEPVSYEQYFGPGTRLTVT.

The chain uses TRBV12-3 or TRBV12-4 and TRBJ1-2; D possibly corresponds to TRBD1 (5 bases). The CDR3 consists of 15 residues. V was pared by 3 bases and J by 4 bases, with 15 bases between. The CDR3 sequence: CASSFGLLDSYGYTF. The CDR3 nucleotides are TGTGCCAGCAGTTTTGGCCTCCTCGACAGCTATGGCTACACCTTC.

The sample holds a few counts of this clonotype. The V and J genes are TRBV20-1 and TRBJ2-1; TRBD2 is a possible D gene (6 bases). The CDR3 extends over 13 amino acids. Germline V gene lookup returns CDR1 DFQATT and CDR2 SNEGSKA (reference sequence). Trimming removed 5 bases from V and 6 bases from J, with 14 bases in between. The CDR3 spells CSASVLASNEQFF. The CDR3 DNA reads TGCAGTGCTTCCGTCCTAGCGAGCAATGAGCAGTTCTTC.

The chain is built from TRBV14 and TRBJ1-3; TRBD1 matches at 7 bases. CDR1 SGHDN and CDR2 FVKESK come from the germline V gene. The junction had 10 bases not matched to a gene; V was cut back by 4 bases and J by 4 bases. This CDR3 has 16 amino acids. The CDR3 coding sequence is TGTGCCAGCAGCCGGAGAGCGGGACAGAAAGGAAACACCATATATTTT. Amino acid sequence: CASSRRAGQKGNTIYF.

Only a few counts were recorded for this clonotype. The rearrangement uses TRBV6-5 and TRBJ1-6; no definite D call. The CDR3 is 12 amino acids. CDR1 is MNHEY, CDR2 SVGAGI, per germline. Trimming took 6 bases from V and 16 from J, leaving 16 bases between them. CDR3 protein: CASSLTGNSLHF. CDR3 in DNA: TGTGCCAGCAGCCTCACGGGAAACTCTCTCCACTTT.

The rearrangement uses TRBV7-6 and TRBJ2-1, with 9 bases aligning to TRBD1. In germline, CDR1 is SGHVS, CDR2 FNYEAQ. The V gene end was trimmed by 4 bases and the J gene end by 8 bases; junction bases not matched to a gene: 6. The CDR3 contains 14 residues. CDR3 residues: CASSSTGGNYEQFF. CDR3 sequence (DNA): TGTGCCAGCAGCTCGACAGGGGGGAATTATGAGCAGTTCTTC.

This clonotype was seen at least ten times. The chain links TRBV27 to TRBJ2-1, with D tentatively TRBD2 (6 bases). Trimming cost V 4 bases and J 9 bases, with 13 bases left between them. The germline gives CDR1 MNHEY, CDR2 SMNVEV (reference sequence). CDR3 length equals 13 residues. The CDR3 DNA reads as TGTGCCAGCAGTTCCGTAGGAGGGCTTGAGCAGTTCTTC. Protein sequence: CASSSVGGLEQFF.

The chain links TRBV7-6 to TRBJ2-7, with D tentatively TRBD2 (6 bases). V was clipped by 5 bases and J by 6 bases, with 14 bases between them. This CDR3 region has 13 residues. Germline V gives CDR1 SGHVS, CDR2 FNYEAQ. CDR3 residues: CASSQTRLGEQYF. The CDR3 coding sequence is TGTGCCAGCAGCCAGACTAGACTGGGCGAGCAGTACTTC.

V usage is TRBV20-1 and J usage is TRBJ2-1, with 10 bases matching TRBD1. Germline CDR1 DFQATT, CDR2 SNEGSKA (reference sequence). The CDR3 is 14 residues long. V lost 3 bases to trimming and J lost 10 bases; unmatched junction nucleotides: 9. CDR3 sequence: CSARGQGIAPEQFF. CDR3 coding DNA: TGCAGTGCTAGGGGACAGGGGATAGCGCCAGAGCAGTTCTTC.